Shown below are 29 T cell receptor beta chains from a single sample sequenced in a study of CD4+ T cells in melanoma. Sequenced by immunoSEQ multiplex PCR; TCRdb stores in-frame clones only, minus some. The sample has 13,000 or so clones, around 68% seen once. The specimen sequenced was cells from a culture (not recorded whether cultured in vitro). Every receptor here comes from a human donor with melanoma.

The chain combines TRBV11-2 with TRBJ2-3; D is unclear. Germline V gene lookup returns CDR1 SGHAT and CDR2 FQNNGV. This CDR3 is built from 17 residues. The V end was cut by 5 bases, the J end by 5 bases, with 23 bases between. The CDR3, as DNA: TGTGCCAGCAGCCCTCGGACCGAGGCCAAACCCGGAGATACGCAGTATTTT. Protein product: CASSPRTEAKPGDTQYF.

The rearrangement links TRBV2 to TRBJ1-5; 7 bases are shared with TRBD1. This CDR3 contains 16 residues. The germline CDR1 and CDR2 sequences are SNHLY and FYNNEI. V gave up 1 base and J gave up 6 bases; unmatched junction bases: 9. CDR3 region: CASSEGTGKKSQPQHF. The CDR3 nucleotides read TGTGCCAGCAGTGAAGGGACAGGTAAAAAAAGTCAGCCCCAGCATTTT. The variable domain in full, completed from reference TRBV2 and TRBJ1-5, reads EPEVTQTPSHQVTQMGQEVILRCVPISNHLYFYWYRQILGQKVEFLVSFYNNEISEKSEIFDDQFSVERPDGSNFTLKIRSTKLEDSAMYFCASSEGTGKKSQPQHFGDGTRLSIL.

The chain employs TRBV4-1 and TRBJ2-7; 9 nucleotides agree with TRBD1. This CDR3 contains 15 residues. Per the germline V gene, CDR1 is MGHRA and CDR2 is YSYEKL. V was clipped by 0 bases and J by 3 bases; unmatched bases: 3. As DNA, the CDR3 is TGCGCCAGCAGCCAAGATCAGGGACAGGGCTACGAGCAGTACTTC. Translation: CASSQDQGQGYEQYF.

The chain couples TRBV5-1 to TRBJ1-1; 9 bases map to TRBD1. The V gene's germline CDR1 is SGHRS and CDR2 YFSETQ. Unmatched junction bases numbered 6, after V lost 4 bases and J lost 5 bases. This CDR3 is built from 14 residues. DNA of the CDR3: TGCGCCAGCAGCACGGGACAGGGTAGAACTGAAGCTTTCTTT. It translates to CASSTGQGRTEAFF.

J is TRBJ1-4 and V is TRBV6-5, with D perhaps matching TRBD1 (6 bases). CDR3 length: 14 residues. Germline CDR1 is MNHEY and CDR2 is SVGAGI. Trimming stripped 6 bases from V and 0 bases from J, with 8 bases between. In DNA, the CDR3 is TGTGCCAGCAGGGACAGTACAACTAATGAAAAACTGTTTTTT. Protein product: CASRDSTTNEKLFF.

The rearrangement links TRBV6-5 to TRBJ2-6, with 8 bases that match TRBD1. V was clipped by 6 bases and J by 4 bases; unmatched bases: 5. The CDR3 loop spans 15 amino acids. Germline CDR1 MNHEY, CDR2 SVGAGI. CDR3 loop: CASRAGGSGANVLTF. The CDR3, as DNA: TGTGCCAGCAGGGCAGGGGGCTCAGGGGCCAACGTCCTGACTTTC.

The chain links TRBV5-1 to TRBJ1-3; D is unresolved. With 0 bases removed from V and 4 bases from J, the gap between germline ends came to 14 bases. The length of the CDR3 is 16 residues. The germline V gene has CDR1 SGHRS and CDR2 YFSETQ. The CDR3 coding sequence is TGCGCCAGCAGCTTGGGCCCCACGGGGATGGGAAACACCATATATTTT. As protein: CASSLGPTGMGNTIYF.

This chain uses TRBV5-1 with TRBJ1-2, with 9 bases lining up with TRBD1. Losses at the gene ends were 2 bases for V and 6 bases for J; bases not matched to a gene: 8. In germline, CDR1 is SGHRS, CDR2 YFSETQ. The CDR3 spans 15 residues. The DNA of the CDR3 is TGCGCCAGCAGCTTCTTGGGTACAGGGGGCCATGGCTACACCTTC. Encoded protein: CASSFLGTGGHGYTF.

CDR3 in DNA: TGTGCCAGCAGCTTAGAGCTGGACAGGGGAGCCGCTAACTATGGCTACACCTTC. This translates into CASSLELDRGAANYGYTF. The chain recombines TRBV7-9 with TRBJ1-2; 9 nucleotides align to TRBD1. This CDR3 is built from 18 residues. The V and J ends lost 1 base and 0 bases, in that order; junction bases with no gene match: 9. Per the germline V gene, CDR1 is SEHNR and CDR2 is FQNEAQ (reference sequence).

The rearrangement links TRBV4-1 to TRBJ2-7; D might be TRBD1 (5 bases). Deletions cut 3 bases from V and 3 bases from J, with 15 bases between. The CDR3 contains 15 residues. CDR1 and CDR2 (germline): MGHRA, YSYEKL. The CDR3, as DNA: TGCGCCAGCAGCCATCGACCCCAGGGCAGCTACGAGCAGTACTTC. This translates into CASSHRPQGSYEQYF.

In its sample, this clone was seen once. J is TRBJ2-1 and V is TRBV6-1; 8 bases fit TRBD2. CDR1 and CDR2 (germline): MNHNS, SASEGT. The CDR3 extends over 16 amino acids. V lost 1 base and J lost 12; bases outside the gene matches: 14. Here the CDR3 DNA reads TGTGCCAGCAGTGAAGGGCCGGGACTAGGGAGGGCGGGGCAGTTCTTC. Its protein product is CASSEGPGLGRAGQFF.

The chain has TRBV10-3 and TRBJ1-2; D call uncertain. V gave up 3 bases and J gave up 6 bases, with 17 bases separating them. The CDR3 is made up of 15 amino acids. The germline CDR1 and CDR2 sequences are ENHRY and SYGVKD. The CDR3 DNA is TGTGCCATCAGTGATACTACCCTCCGCATCGATGGCTACACCTTC. It codes for CAISDTTLRIDGYTF.

This chain connects TRBV5-1 to TRBJ2-7; possible D gene TRBD1, 6 bases. The germline V gene encodes CDR1 SGHRS and CDR2 YFSETQ. The CDR3 totals 18 residues. V dropped 3 bases and J dropped 4 bases, with 26 bases sitting between them. The CDR3, as DNA: TGCGCCAGCAGCTCTACCGGGACAACGACGCTCCCGGAGTACGAGCAGTACTTC. Its translation is CASSSTGTTTLPEYEQYF.

CDR3 residues: CSVADTEAFF. CDR3 sequence (DNA): TGCAGCGTTGCGGACACTGAAGCTTTCTTT. The chain carries TRBV29-1 and TRBJ1-1; D uncertain. V was pared by 4 bases and J by 3 bases, with 3 bases between. Germline V gene data show CDR1 as SQVTM and CDR2 as ANQGSEA. The CDR3 has 10 residues.

The chain uses TRBV5-1 and TRBJ2-7, with 8 positions matching TRBD2. The CDR3 is 15 residues long. Germline CDR1 and CDR2: SGHRS and YFSETQ. Trimming took 4 bases from V and 7 from J; bases not matched to a gene: 13. CDR3 region: CASSKISGGVDEQYF. As DNA, the CDR3 is TGCGCCAGCAGCAAGATCAGCGGGGGAGTTGATGAGCAGTACTTC.

This clone was detected once. The chain recombines TRBV18 with TRBJ1-2; perhaps TRBD1 as D (5 bases). The V and J ends lost 6 bases and 4 bases respectively, with 12 bases between them. Germline loops: CDR1 KGHSH, CDR2 LQKENI. CDR3 length: 13 amino acids. As DNA, the CDR3 is TGTGCCAGCTCTGGGGGGACGGTCTATGGCTACACCTTC. It translates to CASSGGTVYGYTF.

The chain uses TRBV18 and TRBJ1-4; a weak D match, TRBD1 (6 bases). Germline V lookup: CDR1 KGHSH, CDR2 LQKENI. There are 16 residues in the CDR3. The V gene lost 8 bases and the J gene lost 2 bases, with 18 bases spanning the gap. CDR3 in DNA: TGTGCCAGCCGTGGACAGTTATCGACTACTAATGAAAAACTGTTTTTT. It translates to CASRGQLSTTNEKLFF. The full variable domain, its missing parts supplied by reference TRBV18 and TRBJ1-4, is NAGVMQNPRHLVRRRGQEARLRCSPMKGHSHVYWYRQLPEEGLKFMVYLQKENIIDESGMPKERFSAEFPKEGPSILRIQQVVRGDSAAYFCASRGQLSTTNEKLFFGSGTQLSVL.

This clone was counted only a few times. J is TRBJ1-6 and V is TRBV2, with TRBD1 matching 7 bases. The CDR3 spans 13 residues. With 8 bases clipped from V and 9 bases from J, the junction kept 7 bases outside the gene matches. Germline values: CDR1 SNHLY, CDR2 FYNNEI. CDR3 nucleotides: TGTGCCAGCGGACAGGAGACAAGTTCACCCCTCCACTTT. It codes for CASGQETSSPLHF.

This rearrangement joins TRBV27 to TRBJ1-1, with D unclear. The CDR3 runs to 14 residues. The V end was cut by 5 bases, the J end by 0 bases, with 10 bases between. Germline V CDR1 and CDR2: MNHEY, SMNVEV (reference sequence). The CDR3 coding sequence is TGTGCCAGCAGTCCCGAGAGACTGAACACTGAAGCTTTCTTT. It codes for CASSPERLNTEAFF.

This clone was seen only once. The chain is built from TRBV6-6 and TRBJ2-3; D ambiguous. The germline V gene encodes CDR1 MNHNY and CDR2 SVGAGI (reference sequence). This CDR3 comprises 12 residues. V was clipped by 0 bases and J by 4 bases, with 2 bases between them. The CDR3 reads CASSYSPDTQYF. Here the CDR3 DNA reads TGTGCCAGCAGTTACTCCCCAGATACGCAGTATTTT.

The table lists this clone with a few counts. This rearrangement joins TRBV11-1 to TRBJ1-6; unclear D gene. Trimming left V 5 bases short and J 6 bases short, with 8 bases between. CDR1 and CDR2 from the germline V gene are SGHAT and FQDESV (reference sequence). The CDR3 spans 13 residues. The CDR3, as DNA: TGTGCCAGCAGCCCATTTCCTAATTCACCCCTCCACTTT. Amino acid sequence: CASSPFPNSPLHF.

This clone came up a few times. This rearrangement joins TRBV15 to TRBJ1-4, with a tentative D call TRBD1 (5 bases). Between the trimmed V and J ends, which lost 0 bases and 7 bases, there was a span of 15 bases. This CDR3 region has 16 residues. Germline CDR1 is LNHNV and CDR2 is YYDKDF (reference sequence). DNA of the CDR3: TGTGCCACCAGCAGAGATCTTCCGGGGACCGGTGAAAAACTGTTTTTT. Translating gives CATSRDLPGTGEKLFF.

This chain connects TRBV5-8 to TRBJ2-1; D ambiguous. This CDR3 is 14 amino acids long. Per germline, CDR1 SGHTS and CDR2 YDEGEE. Trimming took off 0 bases at V and 4 bases at J, with 8 bases between the two ends. DNA for the CDR3: TGTGCCAGCAGCTTGGGCAGAAAATACAATGAGCAGTTCTTC. Protein sequence: CASSLGRKYNEQFF.

The V call is TRBV5-1, the J call TRBJ1-3, with D possibly being TRBD1 (6 bases). With 4 bases removed from V and 0 bases from J, the gap between germline ends came to 17 bases. Germline CDR1 reads SGHRS; CDR2 reads YFSETQ. This CDR3 has 17 amino acids. This CDR3 is CASSTHPDSYSGNTIYF. Written as DNA, the CDR3 is TGCGCCAGCAGCACCCACCCGGACAGTTACTCTGGAAACACCATATATTTT.

This clone was seen just once. The gene calls are TRBV19 and TRBJ2-2; D possibly matches TRBD1 or TRBD2 (5 bases each). The CDR3 runs to 16 residues. Trimming removed 2 bases from V and 10 bases from J, with 20 bases in between. Germline lookup yields CDR1 LNHDA and CDR2 SQIVND (reference sequence). The CDR3 nucleotides read TGTGCCAGTAGTATAAACCCGGGGCCCGTTACAAAGGAGCTGTTTTTT. Residues: CASSINPGPVTKELFF.

For the CDR3, the DNA is TGTGCCAGCAGCCCCCGACAGGGGGGTCCAGATACGCAGTATTTT. Translating gives CASSPRQGGPDTQYF. The rearrangement joins TRBV9 to TRBJ2-3; 9 nucleotides agree with TRBD1. The CDR3 spans 15 residues. Per the germline V gene, CDR1 is SGDLS and CDR2 is YYNGEE. V trimming: 4 bases; J trimming: 4 bases; junction bases outside the gene matches: 7.

The chain uses TRBV19 and TRBJ1-5; no firm D call. Trimming took off 0 bases at V and 13 bases at J, with 10 bases between the two ends. CDR3 length equals 12 residues. The V gene's germline CDR1 is LNHDA and CDR2 SQIVND (reference sequence). CDR3 sequence reads: CASSIEASYQHF. In DNA form, the CDR3 reads TGTGCCAGTAGTATAGAGGCCAGCTATCAGCATTTT.

The chain has TRBV29-1 and TRBJ1-4; D is perhaps TRBD1 (5 bases). The CDR3 is 12 residues long. From germline, CDR1 is SQVTM and CDR2 ANQGSEA. V shed 7 bases and J shed 5 bases, with 11 bases lying between them. The CDR3 region is CSARGRNEKLFF. For the CDR3, the DNA is TGCAGCGCGAGGGGACGGAATGAAAAACTGTTTTTT.

This clone has a single count. This chain connects TRBV5-8 to TRBJ2-5; 9 nucleotides align to TRBD1. Trimming cost V 4 bases and J 5 bases; bases outside gene matches: 15. CDR3 length: 17 amino acids. Per germline, CDR1 SGHTS and CDR2 YDEGEE. The CDR3 sequence: CASSTGTGSGRRETQYF. The CDR3 DNA reads TGTGCCAGCAGCACTGGGACAGGGAGTGGTCGACGGGAGACCCAGTACTTC.